Listed here is a single TCR beta chain. The data are from a study of immune evolution from preneoplasia to lung adenocarcinoma. The table came from immunoSEQ multiplex PCR; TCRdb's copy has only in-frame clones and leaves some out. The sample holds around 21,000 clones, around three quarters seen once. This clonotype was sampled from a person in their sixties or seventies with lung adenocarcinoma. The sample comprised FFPE invasive lung adenocarcinoma tissue.

CDR3 residues: CASSLVLQNTEAFF. As DNA, the CDR3 is TGTGCCAGCAGTTTGGTCCTCCAGAACACTGAAGCTTTCTTT. The rearrangement uses TRBV27 and TRBJ1-1; the D is unclear. The CDR3 consists of 14 residues. Trimming pared 3 bases from V and 1 base from J, leaving 9 bases between. Germline lookup yields CDR1 MNHEY and CDR2 SMNVEV (reference sequence).